This T cell receptor (beta chain) came from a study of tissue T cells after allogeneic stem cell transplantation. Study background: All graft-versus-host disease patients had gastrointestinal involvement and received several lines of directed therapy. Smaller viable blood or marrow samples skipped sorting for direct DNA extraction.

The table came from immunoSEQ multiplex PCR; TCRdb's copy has only in-frame clones and leaves some out. Among around 28,000 clones listed, 65% to 90% were seen once. V lost 2 bases, J lost 1 base, and 9 bases lay in between. The germline gives CDR1 MNHEY, CDR2 SVGAGI. There are 14 residues in the CDR3. This clonotype was obtained from a woman between 18 and 50 years old who later had graft-versus-host disease after an allogeneic stem cell transplant. The chain has TRBV6-5 and TRBJ2-7; D is perhaps TRBD1 (6 bases). The starting material was blood, obtained before transplantation. In DNA, the CDR3 is TGTGCCAGCAGTTACGGGACAACTTCCTACGAGCAGTACTTC. This sequence encodes CASSYGTTSYEQYF.